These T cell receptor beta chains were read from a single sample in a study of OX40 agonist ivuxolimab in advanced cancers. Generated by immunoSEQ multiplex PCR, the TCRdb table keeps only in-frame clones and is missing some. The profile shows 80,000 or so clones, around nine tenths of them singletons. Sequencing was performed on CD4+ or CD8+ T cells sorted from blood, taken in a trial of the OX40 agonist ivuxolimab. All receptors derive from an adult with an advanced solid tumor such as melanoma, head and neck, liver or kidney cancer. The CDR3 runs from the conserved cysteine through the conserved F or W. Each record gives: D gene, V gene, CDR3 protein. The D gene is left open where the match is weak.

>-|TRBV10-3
CATRTDTEAFF
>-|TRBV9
CASSVSVGRGSSYEQYF
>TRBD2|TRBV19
CASSTKGLAEGRVTQYF
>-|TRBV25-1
CASSAQGSGDGEQYF
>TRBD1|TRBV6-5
CASSYRQGFWETQYF
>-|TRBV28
CASSIHLEAFF
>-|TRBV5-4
CASSLGLTSFNEQFF
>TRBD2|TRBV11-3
CASSHTSGIPHEQYF
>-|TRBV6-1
CASSPGRTDTQYF
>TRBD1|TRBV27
CASSSAPGGSYGYTF
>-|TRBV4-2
CASSQEAHDTEAFF
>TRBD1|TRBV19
CASSTGTGSGNTIYF
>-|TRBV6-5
CASSGGPDQPQHF
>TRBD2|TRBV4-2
CASSPVGLAENNEQFF
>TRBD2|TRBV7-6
CASSSTPLAGVEQYF
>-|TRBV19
CASKMDEGELQPQHF
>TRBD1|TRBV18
CASSPQGQGNDEQYF
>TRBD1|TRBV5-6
CASSRDSVAQYF
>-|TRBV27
CASRGIVNTEAFF
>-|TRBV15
CATSRAGRTEQFF
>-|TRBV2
CASSDRLSYNEQFF
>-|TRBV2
CASRGAGYTDTQYF
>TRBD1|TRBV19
CASSDRGPGEQYF
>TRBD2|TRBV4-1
CASSQPGLAYNEQFF
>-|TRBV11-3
CASSLVVGVGNEQFF
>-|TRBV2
CASSPDSARGYEQYF
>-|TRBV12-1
CASSSYRTGEVLKQFF
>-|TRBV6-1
CASTALGPNYGYTF
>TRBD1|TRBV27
CASSPSTGGKYTDTQYF
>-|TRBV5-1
CASSLDTDTQYF
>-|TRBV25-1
CASSAGGILNRYGYTF
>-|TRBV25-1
CASSVAGLETQYF
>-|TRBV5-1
CASRVTIGNEQFF
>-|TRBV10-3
CAISISGSGGGNEQFF
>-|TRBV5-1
CASSLWGGTDTQYF
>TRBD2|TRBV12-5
CASGLVGGGPSYNEQFF
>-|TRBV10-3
CATETDSYEQYF
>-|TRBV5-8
CASSLINLGDEQFF
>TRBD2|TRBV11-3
CASSLDPGGEQFF
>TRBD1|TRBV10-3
CAISETGGTREPQHF
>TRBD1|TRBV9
CASSGPGQYNEKLLF
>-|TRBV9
CARCHRTGGKNTEAFF
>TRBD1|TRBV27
CASSHRGAYEQYF
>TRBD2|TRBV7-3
CASSSGESTDTQYF
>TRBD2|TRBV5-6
CASSLRKRGGETQYF
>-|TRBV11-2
CASSYSRSSYNEQFF
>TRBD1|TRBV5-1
CASSGGTGGSYNEQFF
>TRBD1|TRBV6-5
CASSTDRDGYGYTF
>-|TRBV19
CASRARGEGSNEKLFF
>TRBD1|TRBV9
CASGGQSNTGELFF
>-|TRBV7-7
CASRNPGPRGQPQHF
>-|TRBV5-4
CASSGGDTQYF
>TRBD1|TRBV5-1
CASSQGTGFHEQYF